This TCR beta chain came from a study of T-cell memory formation after mild COVID-19. Each CDR3 protein is one row after TCRdb ran MiXCR on the 5' RACE reads. The sample gives roughly 300,000 distinct CDR3 sequences, around 15% of which show up once; approximately 23% is in the top ten. Sequencing was done on a sample of PBMCs or a T cell subset sorted from them (not recorded which). This TCR came from a man younger than 30 who had mild COVID-19 (a few samples of this study predate the infection). Cell type and time point are not known.

The CDR3 protein is CASRARTQETQYF. The CDR3 coding sequence is TGTGCCAGCAGGGCGCGGACTCAAGAGACCCAGTACTTC. The chain employs TRBV6-6 and TRBJ2-5, with D perhaps TRBD2 (5 bases). V lost 6 bases and J 2 bases, leaving 10 bases between the germline ends. CDR3 size: 13 residues. Germline assignment: CDR1 MNHNY and CDR2 SVGAGI (reference sequence).